What follows are 26 T cell receptor beta chains derived from one specimen sequenced in a study of cytomegalovirus exposure and HLA in healthy donors. A multiplex PCR was run with 60 Vbeta primers and 13 Jbeta primers. Clones were sequenced by immunoSEQ multiplex PCR, and TCRdb holds only the in-frame ones, with some missing. Here the sample spans over 100,000 clones, 70% to 80% being singletons. Sequencing was carried out using PBMCs. The receptors derive from a female donor in good health and CMV-seronegative.

This chain connects TRBV19 to TRBJ1-2; 9 bases fit TRBD1. CDR1 and CDR2 (germline): LNHDA, SQIVND (reference sequence). V gave up 7 bases and J gave up 0 bases; unmatched junction bases: 3. The CDR3 length is 14 residues. The chain's CDR3 is CASTRDRANYGYTF. The CDR3 DNA sequence: TGTGCCAGTACTCGGGACAGGGCTAACTATGGCTACACCTTC.

This chain links TRBV5-4 with TRBJ2-7; 7 bases are shared with TRBD2. The germline V gene has CDR1 SGHNT and CDR2 YYREEE (reference sequence). This CDR3 comprises 14 residues. Trimming at V came to 0 bases and at J to 2 bases, leaving 2 bases not matched to a gene. CDR3 protein: CASSLDGRTYEQYF. The CDR3 DNA reads as TGTGCCAGCAGCTTGGACGGGAGGACCTACGAGCAGTACTTC.

The V gene is TRBV30, the J gene TRBJ2-5, with 7 bases that match TRBD1. Matching the DNA end better, TRBJ2-7 makes the J call doubtful. This CDR3 contains 12 residues. Germline CDR1 reads GTSNPN; CDR2 reads SVGIG (reference sequence). The CDR3 sequence is CAWTPGGYEQYF. Here the CDR3 DNA reads TGTGCCTGGACCCCAGGGGGCTACGAGCAGTACTTC.

This clone showed up just once. The V call is TRBV19, the J call TRBJ1-2; TRBD1 might be the D (6 bases). CDR1 and CDR2 (germline): LNHDA, SQIVND (reference sequence). The CDR3 has 14 amino acids. Trimming cost V 6 bases and J 5 bases, with 16 bases left between them. The CDR3 DNA is TGTGCCAGTAGCCCAGGGGTGCGTGGGTATGGCTACACCTTC. It specifies CASSPGVRGYGYTF.

The chain links TRBV18 to TRBJ2-6, with D perhaps matching TRBD1 (5 bases). Trimming removed 0 bases at V and 0 bases at J, with 12 bases between. This CDR3 spans 18 amino acids. CDR1 and CDR2 from the germline V gene are KGHSH and LQKENI. CDR3 sequence: CASSPPSRTSSGANVLTF. The CDR3 DNA reads TGTGCCAGCTCACCACCTTCACGGACAAGCTCTGGGGCCAACGTCCTGACTTTC.

The rearrangement links TRBV5-6 to TRBJ2-5; 9 positions match TRBD1. The germline CDR1 and CDR2 sequences are SGHDT and YYEEEE. V gave up 2 bases and J gave up 5 bases; unmatched junction bases: 7. This CDR3 has 15 residues. CDR3 DNA sequence: TGTGCCAGCAGCTTTAAGGACAGGGGAAGGGAGACCCAGTACTTC. It is translated as CASSFKDRGRETQYF.

The genes are TRBV6-5 and TRBJ2-7; tentative D call: TRBD1 (5 bases). Per germline, CDR1 MNHEY and CDR2 SVGAGI. The CDR3 extends over 14 amino acids. V lost 4 bases and J lost 4, with 14 bases in between. This CDR3 reads CASSSLTGDYEQYF. The DNA for the CDR3 is TGTGCCAGCAGTTCCCTCACAGGTGATTACGAGCAGTACTTC.

The J gene is TRBJ1-4, the V gene TRBV9; 7 bases align to TRBD1. The CDR3 extends over 15 amino acids. The J segment lost 2 bases and the V segment lost 0 bases, leaving 1 base of the junction unmatched. Germline V gene sequence: CDR1 SGDLS, CDR2 YYNGEE. Here the CDR3 reads CASSVGRGTNEKLFF. The CDR3, as DNA: TGTGCCAGCAGCGTAGGCAGGGGGACTAATGAAAAACTGTTTTTT.

The J gene is TRBJ2-7, the V gene TRBV6-1, with 10 positions matching TRBD1. The germline CDR1 and CDR2 sequences are MNHNS and SASEGT. The CDR3 covers 14 residues. Trimming removed 3 bases from V and 3 bases from J; junction bases left unmatched: 2. The CDR3 DNA reads TGTGCCAGCAGTGACCGGGACAGGGGCTACGAGCAGTACTTC. Encoded protein: CASSDRDRGYEQYF.

V and J are TRBV4-1 and TRBJ2-1, with D perhaps TRBD2 (6 bases). Trimming removed 1 base from V and 2 bases from J, with 9 bases in between. Germline assignment: CDR1 MGHRA and CDR2 YSYEKL. This CDR3 has 15 residues. CDR3 in DNA: TGCGCCAGCAGCCAAGGCGGGACTGCCTACAATGAGCAGTTCTTC. Translated, it gives CASSQGGTAYNEQFF.

The chain joins TRBV25-1 to TRBJ2-7, with 8 positions matching TRBD1. The CDR3 extends over 13 amino acids. V lost 7 bases and J lost 2; bases outside the gene matches: 4. CDR1 MGHDK and CDR2 SYGVNS come from the germline V gene. The chain's CDR3 is CASIGQGAYEQYF. CDR3 DNA sequence: TGTGCCAGCATAGGACAGGGCGCCTACGAGCAGTACTTC.

The rearrangement uses TRBV6-6 and TRBJ1-2, with 11 bases that match TRBD1. CDR1 and CDR2 (germline): MNHNY, SVGAGI (reference sequence). J was trimmed by 8 bases and V by 5 bases; bases with no gene match: 10. The CDR3 length is 15 residues. In DNA, the CDR3 is TGTGCCAGCAGTCATGGACAGGGGGCGTTTGTGGGCTACACCTTC. Its protein is CASSHGQGAFVGYTF.

The V call is TRBV19, the J call TRBJ2-3; 9 positions agree with TRBD2. Germline lookup yields CDR1 LNHDA and CDR2 SQIVND (reference sequence). The CDR3 covers 15 residues. Unmatched junction bases numbered 5, after V lost 4 bases and J lost 3 bases. The CDR3 loop is CASSTGLARTDTQYF. Written as DNA, the CDR3 is TGTGCCAGTAGTACCGGACTAGCGCGAACAGATACGCAGTATTTT.

This chain uses TRBV6-1 with TRBJ1-1; D is undetermined. Trimming took 5 bases from V and 0 from J, leaving 13 bases between them. This CDR3 comprises 15 residues. Germline V gene lookup returns CDR1 MNHNS and CDR2 SASEGT. Here the CDR3 DNA reads TGTGCCAGCAGTAACAAGGTCGGGGTGAACACTGAAGCTTTCTTT. As protein: CASSNKVGVNTEAFF.

The chain couples TRBV7-3 to TRBJ2-7; 12 positions match TRBD2. V lost 4 bases and J lost 2; bases outside the gene matches: 6. CDR3 length: 16 residues. Germline CDR1 reads SGHTA; CDR2 reads FQGTGA. CDR3 sequence: CASSSPTSGGPYEQYF. The CDR3 DNA reads TGTGCCAGCAGCTCGCCCACTAGCGGGGGGCCCTACGAGCAGTACTTC.

This chain links TRBV7-9 with TRBJ2-5, with D possibly matching TRBD1 (6 bases). The germline gives CDR1 SEHNR, CDR2 FQNEAQ (reference sequence). With 4 bases removed from V and 1 base from J, the gap between germline ends came to 10 bases. The CDR3 runs 14 residues. The CDR3 nucleotides are TGTGCCAGCAGCTACCGACAGGCCCAAGAGACCCAGTACTTC. Its translation: CASSYRQAQETQYF. Using reference TRBV7-9 and TRBJ2-5 for the parts outside the CDR3, the full variable domain is DTGVSQNPRHKITKRGQNVTFRCDPISEHNRLYWYRQTLGQGPEFLTYFQNEAQLEKSRLLSDRFSAERPKGSFSTLEIQRTEQGDSAMYLCASSYRQAQETQYFGPGTRLLVL.

The rearrangement uses TRBV7-9 and TRBJ2-5; TRBD1 aligns across 9 bases. This CDR3 spans 14 amino acids. The V gene end was trimmed by 5 bases and the J gene end by 3 bases; junction bases not matched to a gene: 4. CDR1 SEHNR and CDR2 FQNEAQ come from the germline V gene (reference sequence). CDR3 sequence (DNA): TGTGCCAGCAGCGCGACAGGGGGAAAAGAGACCCAGTACTTC. This encodes CASSATGGKETQYF.

This clone has a single count. V usage is TRBV5-1 and J usage is TRBJ1-1; a possible D gene is TRBD1 (5 bases). CDR1 is SGHRS, CDR2 YFSETQ, per germline. Trimming took 0 bases from V and 1 from J, leaving 22 bases between them. The CDR3 length is 19 residues. The CDR3 loop is CASSLAGLGRRGRNTEAFF. CDR3 DNA: TGCGCCAGCAGCTTGGCCGGGTTGGGGCGGAGGGGACGGAACACTGAAGCTTTCTTT.

This rearrangement joins TRBV20-1 to TRBJ2-7, with unresolved D. CDR1 is DFQATT, CDR2 SNEGSKA, per germline (reference sequence). V lost 4 bases to trimming and J lost 2 bases, with 6 bases between them. This CDR3 is 11 amino acids long. In nucleotides, the CDR3 is TGCAGTGCTATCAGTACCTACGAGCAGTACTTC. Translating gives CSAISTYEQYF.

V and J are TRBV6-1 and TRBJ2-5; D might be TRBD2 (5 bases). The germline V gene encodes CDR1 MNHNS and CDR2 SASEGT. Trimming cost V 0 bases and J 5 bases, with 16 bases left between them. The CDR3 consists of 16 residues. The CDR3 DNA sequence: TGTGCCAGCAGTGAAGCGCTCCCTAGCAAGATTGAGACCCAGTACTTC. It is translated as CASSEALPSKIETQYF.

The V gene is TRBV4-1, the J gene TRBJ2-2; D not resolved. Trimming removed 4 bases at V and 4 bases at J, with 13 bases between. Per germline, CDR1 MGHRA and CDR2 YSYEKL. CDR3 size: 15 residues. The CDR3: CASSPLPLGTGELFF. CDR3 bases: TGCGCCAGCAGCCCCCTCCCACTTGGCACCGGGGAGCTGTTTTTT.

V and J are TRBV9 and TRBJ2-1, with a weak D call TRBD2 (5 bases). The length of the CDR3 is 13 residues. V lost 3 bases to trimming and J lost 3 bases, with 7 bases between them. Germline V gene sequence: CDR1 SGDLS, CDR2 YYNGEE. The CDR3 DNA reads as TGTGCCAGCAGCGACCGGGACTACAATGAGCAGTTCTTC. Its protein product is CASSDRDYNEQFF. The complete variable domain, with remaining parts taken from reference TRBV9 and TRBJ2-1, reads DSGVTQTPKHLITATGQRVTLRCSPRSGDLSVYWYQQSLDQGLQFLIQYYNGEERAKGNILERFSAQQFPDLHSELNLSSLELGDSALYFCASSDRDYNEQFFGPGTRLTVL.

V usage is TRBV19 and J usage is TRBJ1-5, with 8 bases aligning to TRBD1. With 4 bases clipped from V and 2 bases from J, the junction kept 7 bases outside the gene matches. Germline V gives CDR1 LNHDA, CDR2 SQIVND (reference sequence). CDR3 length: 16 amino acids. CDR3 in DNA: TGTGCCAGTAGTACGTCCCCGGGACAGGGCAATCAGCCCCAGCATTTT. It codes for CASSTSPGQGNQPQHF.

The chain carries TRBV19 and TRBJ1-5; 8 positions match TRBD1. There are 18 residues in the CDR3. CDR1 is LNHDA, CDR2 SQIVND, per germline (reference sequence). V lost 3 bases, J lost 1 base, and 11 bases stayed unmatched. CDR3 sequence (DNA): TGTGCCAGTAGTATCCGAATACCAGGGGGCGAGAGCAATCAGCCCCAGCATTTT. This gives the protein CASSIRIPGGESNQPQHF.

This rearrangement joins TRBV7-9 to TRBJ2-2, with 9 bases lining up with TRBD1. Per the germline V gene, CDR1 is SEHNR and CDR2 is FQNEAQ (reference sequence). The CDR3 sequence is 14 residues long. The trim removed 3 bases at V and 6 bases at J, leaving 2 bases unmatched. The CDR3 DNA reads TGTGCCAGCAGCTTGGGACAGGGACCCGGGGAGCTGTTTTTT. Its protein product is CASSLGQGPGELFF.

This chain links TRBV7-2 with TRBJ2-2; D is unclear. Germline V gene sequence: CDR1 SGHTA, CDR2 FQGNSA. V shed 1 base and J shed 3 bases, with 6 bases lying between them. This CDR3 region has 14 residues. Written as DNA, the CDR3 is TGTGCCAGCAGCTTAGACCTAGACACCGGGGAGCTGTTTTTT. Translating it yields CASSLDLDTGELFF. The variable domain in full, completed from reference TRBV7-2 and TRBJ2-2, reads GAGVSQSPSNKVTEKGKDVELRCDPISGHTALYWYRQSLGQGLEFLIYFQGNSAPDKSGLPSDRFSAERTGGSVSTLTIQRTQQEDSAVYLCASSLDLDTGELFFGEGSRLTVL.